Each of the 28 T cell receptor beta chains below was sequenced from the same sample in a study of T cells in localized non-small cell lung cancer. The protocol was immunoSEQ multiplex PCR, while the TCRdb copy is restricted to in-frame clones and leaves out a portion. The sample has under 55,000 clones; 75% to 95% are singletons. The sample was PBMCs, taken before any cancer treatment. All receptors derive from a woman aged 35-70 years with stage II lung adenocarcinoma.

The rearrangement uses TRBV4-1 and TRBJ2-1; 9 nucleotides align to TRBD1. The V and J ends lost 0 bases and 9 bases, in that order; junction bases with no gene match: 9. This CDR3 has 16 amino acids. The germline V gene has CDR1 MGHRA and CDR2 YSYEKL. The CDR3 region has the DNA TGCGCCAGCAGCCAAGATGAACAGGGGGCGCTGAGTGAGCAGTTCTTC. This translates into CASSQDEQGALSEQFF.

The rearrangement joins TRBV7-3 to TRBJ2-3; a weak D match, TRBD2 (6 bases). The V gene's germline CDR1 is SGHTA and CDR2 FQGTGA. V was shortened by 5 bases and J by 2 bases, with 11 bases between the two germline ends. This CDR3 is 14 amino acids long. The CDR3 coding sequence is TGTGCCAGCAGCCCCGGAGGGTTCACAGATACGCAGTATTTT. Translation: CASSPGGFTDTQYF.

The J gene is TRBJ2-7, the V gene TRBV7-9; no reliable D call. This CDR3 has 11 residues. Germline CDR1 SEHNR, CDR2 FQNEAQ (reference sequence). The germline V and J ends were trimmed by 5 bases and 3 bases, with 5 bases remaining between them. CDR3 sequence (DNA): TGTGCCAGCAGCGCTGTCTACGAGCAGTACTTC. Encoded protein: CASSAVYEQYF. The full variable domain, its missing parts supplied by reference TRBV7-9 and TRBJ2-7, is DTGVSQNPRHKITKRGQNVTFRCDPISEHNRLYWYRQTLGQGPEFLTYFQNEAQLEKSRLLSDRFSAERPKGSFSTLEIQRTEQGDSAMYLCASSAVYEQYFGPGTRLTVT.

The chain couples TRBV19 to TRBJ1-1; TRBD1 might be the D (5 bases). CDR1 is LNHDA, CDR2 SQIVND, per germline (reference sequence). The CDR3 is 15 residues long. Trimming shortened V by 3 bases and J by 1 base, and 12 bases separated the two germline ends. CDR3 nucleotide sequence: TGTGCCAGTAGTATTCGGGGGGTGAAGAACACTGAAGCTTTCTTT. This sequence encodes CASSIRGVKNTEAFF.

The chain employs TRBV6-1 and TRBJ1-2; 9 bases match TRBD1. This CDR3 has 17 amino acids. From germline, CDR1 is MNHNS and CDR2 SASEGT. V shed 4 bases, J shed 0 bases, and the junction held 9 bases outside the gene matches. Here the CDR3 DNA reads TGTGCCAGCAGTGGGTGGGGACAGGGACCTGCTAACTATGGCTACACCTTC. Its protein is CASSGWGQGPANYGYTF.

The chain combines TRBV28 with TRBJ1-2, with D uncertain. Trimming took 2 bases from V and 2 from J, leaving 9 bases between them. This CDR3 has 14 residues. Germline V CDR1 and CDR2: MDHEN, SYDVKM. The CDR3 protein is CASSLVVQNYGYTF. The CDR3 DNA reads as TGTGCCAGCAGTTTAGTCGTACAGAACTATGGCTACACCTTC.

V and J are TRBV29-1 and TRBJ2-2; TRBD1 might be the D (5 bases). Germline CDR1 and CDR2: SQVTM and ANQGSEA. V shed 5 bases and J shed 0 bases, with 10 bases lying between them. There are 14 residues in the CDR3. The CDR3 protein is CSVSGNPNTGELFF. In nucleotides, the CDR3 is TGCAGCGTTTCAGGGAATCCGAACACCGGGGAGCTGTTTTTT.

The chain has TRBV11-1 and TRBJ2-7; unclear D gene. Germline loops: CDR1 SGHAT, CDR2 FQDESV (reference sequence). The V end was cut by 1 base, the J end by 7 bases, with 14 bases between. This CDR3 comprises 14 residues. The CDR3 region is CASSLGSVLWEQYF. CDR3 sequence (DNA): TGTGCCAGCAGCTTAGGTTCTGTTCTCTGGGAGCAGTACTTC. Complete variable domain (other parts from reference TRBV11-1 and TRBJ2-7): EAEVAQSPRYKITEKSQAVAFWCDPISGHATLYWYRQILGQGPELLVQFQDESVVDDSQLPKDRFSAERLKGVDSTLKIQPAELGDSAMYLCASSLGSVLWEQYFGPGTRLTVT.

Comment on this clone: Because the CDR3's place on the DNA is in doubt, the DNA is left out and the CDR3 is given as listed by TCRdb. The chain has TRBV19 and TRBJ2-6; TRBD2, as called in the table, went unchecked against the DNA. The CDR3 has 17 amino acids, counting both end residues. Germline CDR1 reads LNHDA; CDR2 reads SQIVND (reference sequence). The chain's CDR3 is CASSIRFGGSGANVLTF.

The chain recombines TRBV6-5 with TRBJ2-1; D unclear. V lost 3 bases and J lost 6, with 6 bases in between. The germline V gene has CDR1 MNHEY and CDR2 SVGAGI. CDR3 size: 12 residues. CDR3 nucleotides: TGTGCCAGCAGTTATAGTGCCAATGAGCAGTTCTTC. Its translation: CASSYSANEQFF.

The genes are TRBV11-2 and TRBJ2-2; D ambiguous. This CDR3 contains 14 residues. V lost 5 bases, J lost 3 bases, and 10 bases lay in between. Germline values: CDR1 SGHAT, CDR2 FQNNGV. The CDR3 DNA reads as TGTGCCAGCAGCCCCCTCCGGGACACCGGGGAGCTGTTTTTT. This translates into CASSPLRDTGELFF.

This clone was seen only a few times. The genes are TRBV6-1 and TRBJ1-2, with D hard to call. V shed 3 bases and J shed 8 bases, with 7 bases lying between them. This CDR3 contains 11 residues. Looked up from germline, CDR1 is MNHNS and CDR2 is SASEGT. CDR3 nucleotides: TGTGCCAGCAGTGAGACGCGGGGCTACACCTTC. This sequence encodes CASSETRGYTF.

This chain joins TRBV7-9 and TRBJ2-7; either TRBD1 or TRBD2 may fit D (5 bases each). V shed 0 bases and J shed 2 bases, with 8 bases lying between them. This CDR3 is built from 14 residues. Looked up from germline, CDR1 is SEHNR and CDR2 is FQNEAQ (reference sequence). CDR3 sequence: CASSLALGPYEQYF. CDR3 DNA sequence: TGTGCCAGCAGCTTAGCGCTGGGACCCTACGAGCAGTACTTC.

This clone has only one observation. CDR3 amino acids: CASSSPEAEQFF. The CDR3 bases are TGTGCCAGCAGCTCTCCGGAGGCTGAGCAGTTCTTC. V usage is TRBV11-2 and J usage is TRBJ2-1; possible D gene TRBD2, 5 bases. V lost 4 bases to trimming and J lost 9 bases, with 10 bases between them. The length of the CDR3 is 12 residues. Per germline, CDR1 SGHAT and CDR2 FQNNGV.

The chain is built from TRBV7-6 and TRBJ2-1; D is possibly TRBD1 or TRBD2 (5 bases each). Trimming took off 0 bases at V and 2 bases at J, with 14 bases between the two ends. CDR1 and CDR2 (germline): SGHVS, FNYEAQ. The CDR3 loop spans 17 amino acids. The CDR3 loop reads CASSLARGPTTYNEQFF. The CDR3 DNA reads as TGTGCCAGCAGCTTAGCACGGGGCCCGACTACCTACAATGAGCAGTTCTTC.

A single count supports this clone. This chain joins TRBV6-6 and TRBJ1-2, with D tentatively TRBD1 (6 bases). The ends were cut back, 2 bases at V and 4 bases at J, with 11 bases in the middle. This CDR3 is 14 amino acids long. From germline, CDR1 is MNHNY and CDR2 SVGAGI (reference sequence). CDR3 in amino acids: CASSYPGQPYGYTF. CDR3 bases: TGTGCCAGCAGTTACCCAGGACAGCCCTATGGCTACACCTTC.

The chain couples TRBV5-1 to TRBJ2-3; possibly TRBD1 for D (7 bases). The CDR3 covers 16 residues. Germline lookup yields CDR1 SGHRS and CDR2 YFSETQ. V was shortened by 4 bases and J by 3 bases, with 18 bases between the two germline ends. CDR3 residues: CASSLAGGGRTDTQYF. The CDR3 DNA reads as TGCGCCAGCAGCCTGGCCGGAGGGGGCCGGACAGATACGCAGTATTTT.

The chain recombines TRBV4-1 with TRBJ2-1; TRBD1 matches at 9 bases. This CDR3 has 16 amino acids. After removal of 2 bases from V and 9 bases from J, the junction contained 11 bases not matched to a gene. Germline lookup yields CDR1 MGHRA and CDR2 YSYEKL. Here the CDR3 DNA reads TGCGCCAGCAGCCAAAGGCTGAGACAGGGGGTCGGTGAGCAGTTCTTC. Translating it yields CASSQRLRQGVGEQFF.

The V call is TRBV7-2, the J call TRBJ1-5; 7 nucleotides align to TRBD1. Germline V gives CDR1 SGHTA, CDR2 FQGNSA. The CDR3 runs 15 residues. With 5 bases clipped from V and 6 bases from J, the junction kept 10 bases outside the gene matches. The DNA of the CDR3 is TGTGCCAGCAGCCCCCAGGGGGGCGCGGGTCAGCCCCAGCATTTT. The encoded protein is CASSPQGGAGQPQHF.

The chain joins TRBV2 to TRBJ1-2, with a possible D match to TRBD1 (5 bases). Trimming took off 3 bases at V and 2 bases at J, with 7 bases between the two ends. The CDR3 loop spans 13 amino acids. Germline CDR1 reads SNHLY; CDR2 reads FYNNEI. The CDR3 loop reads CASSEGLNYGYTF. In DNA form, the CDR3 reads TGTGCCAGCAGTGAGGGACTCAACTATGGCTACACCTTC.

Only one count was recorded for this clone. V and J are TRBV4-1 and TRBJ2-2; D is unresolved. V dropped 6 bases and J dropped 2 bases, with 13 bases sitting between them. Looked up from germline, CDR1 is MGHRA and CDR2 is YSYEKL. This CDR3 has 15 amino acids. The CDR3 sequence is CASSRAGGNTGELFF. CDR3 DNA sequence: TGCGCCAGCAGTCGGGCAGGCGGTAACACCGGGGAGCTGTTTTTT.

The rearrangement links TRBV6-5 to TRBJ1-1; possible D gene TRBD1, 6 bases. CDR1 is MNHEY and CDR2 is SVGAGI in the germline V gene. V lost 7 bases and J lost 7, with 19 bases in between. The CDR3 extends over 14 amino acids. The CDR3 sequence: CASNPSGQIHEAFF. CDR3 in DNA: TGTGCCAGCAACCCCTCGGGACAAATACATGAAGCTTTCTTT.

The genes are TRBV7-8 and TRBJ2-1; TRBD2 aligns across 9 bases. With 5 bases clipped from V and 8 bases from J, the junction kept 10 bases outside the gene matches. The germline CDR1 and CDR2 sequences are SGHVS and FQNEAQ. The CDR3 loop spans 15 amino acids. CDR3 sequence (DNA): TGTGCCAGCAGCCGCGGTCAGACTAGCGGCTATGAGCAGTTCTTC. Its protein is CASSRGQTSGYEQFF.

This sequence joins TRBV7-8 and TRBJ2-1; no clear D. Trimming took 4 bases from V and 2 from J, leaving 18 bases between them. Germline V gene sequence: CDR1 SGHVS, CDR2 FQNEAQ. This CDR3 comprises 17 residues. The CDR3 nucleotides read TGTGCCAGCAGCTGGGTTGGTAGCCCTGGTGCCTACAATGAGCAGTTCTTC. Its translation is CASSWVGSPGAYNEQFF.

This clone was observed a single time. The CDR3 nucleotides are TGTGCCAGCAGCCCCCAGGGGATGTTAGAGACCCAGTACTTC. It encodes CASSPQGMLETQYF. This rearrangement joins TRBV14 to TRBJ2-5; maybe TRBD1 (6 bases). This CDR3 has 14 amino acids. Germline V gene lookup returns CDR1 SGHDN and CDR2 FVKESK. V lost 4 bases and J 4 bases, leaving 13 bases between the germline ends.

CDR3 sequence reads: CASTSPGIDGYTF. The CDR3 DNA is TGTGCCAGTACCTCCCCTGGGATCGATGGCTACACCTTC. The chain employs TRBV19 and TRBJ1-2, with D unclear. From germline, CDR1 is LNHDA and CDR2 SQIVND (reference sequence). V lost 7 bases and J lost 6, with 15 bases in between. The CDR3 runs 13 residues.

The CDR3 region is CASSLRQGNSNQPQHF. The CDR3 DNA reads as TGTGCCAGCAGCTTGCGACAGGGGAATAGCAATCAGCCCCAGCATTTT. The rearrangement joins TRBV5-5 to TRBJ1-5, with 8 bases fitting TRBD1. CDR1 and CDR2 (germline): SGHKS, YYEKEE (reference sequence). The V segment lost 1 base and the J segment 0 bases; nucleotides outside the gene matches: 3. The CDR3 consists of 16 residues.

The genes are TRBV4-1 and TRBJ1-5, with unresolved D. V lost 0 bases and J 4 bases, leaving 7 bases between the germline ends. The germline CDR1 and CDR2 sequences are MGHRA and YSYEKL. This CDR3 has 14 residues. The CDR3 is CASSQDPANQPQHF. CDR3 nucleotide sequence: TGCGCCAGCAGCCAAGATCCCGCTAATCAGCCCCAGCATTTT.